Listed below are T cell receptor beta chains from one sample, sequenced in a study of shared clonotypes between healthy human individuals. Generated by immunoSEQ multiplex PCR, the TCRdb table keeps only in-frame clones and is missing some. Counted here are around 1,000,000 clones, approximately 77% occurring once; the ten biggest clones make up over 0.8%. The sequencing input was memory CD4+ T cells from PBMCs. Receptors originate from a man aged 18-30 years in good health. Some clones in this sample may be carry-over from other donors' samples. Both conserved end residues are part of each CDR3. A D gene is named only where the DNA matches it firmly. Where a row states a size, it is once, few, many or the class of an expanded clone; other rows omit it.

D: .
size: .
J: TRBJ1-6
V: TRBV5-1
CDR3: CASSGTDNSPLHF
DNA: TGCGCCAGCAGCGGGACGGATAATTCACCCCTCCACTTT

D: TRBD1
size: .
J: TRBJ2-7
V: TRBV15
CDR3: CATSRDVGGGYEQYF
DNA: TGTGCCACCAGCAGAGATGTAGGGGGCGGCTACGAGCAGTACTTC

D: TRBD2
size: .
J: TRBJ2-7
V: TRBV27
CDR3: CASSRSGTRTYEQYF
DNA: TGTGCCAGCAGTAGATCCGGGACTAGAACCTACGAGCAGTACTTC

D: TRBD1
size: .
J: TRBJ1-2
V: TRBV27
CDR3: CASSSRTGDFPYGYTF
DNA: TGTGCCAGCAGTTCCAGGACAGGGGATTTTCCCTATGGCTACACCTTC

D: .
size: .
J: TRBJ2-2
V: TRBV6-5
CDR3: CASNSAVSYTGELFF
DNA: TGTGCCAGCAATTCAGCGGTTTCCTACACCGGGGAGCTGTTTTTT

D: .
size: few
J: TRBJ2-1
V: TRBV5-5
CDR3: CASSPSAELQFF
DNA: TGTGCCAGCAGCCCGTCAGCGGAGTTGCAGTTCTTC

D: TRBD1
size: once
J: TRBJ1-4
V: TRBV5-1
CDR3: CASSDTGEEKLFF
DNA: TGCGCCAGCAGCGATACAGGGGAGGAAAAACTGTTTTTT

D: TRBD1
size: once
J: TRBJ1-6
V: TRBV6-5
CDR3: CASRPGQGYSPLHF
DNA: TGTGCCAGCAGACCGGGACAGGGGTATTCACCCCTCCACTTT

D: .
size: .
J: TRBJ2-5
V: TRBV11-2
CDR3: CASSLVGAEETQYF
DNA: TGTGCCAGCAGCTTAGTGGGGGCGGAAGAGACCCAGTACTTC

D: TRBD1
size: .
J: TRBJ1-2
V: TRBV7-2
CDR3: CASSLVSRTGAYGYTF
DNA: TGTGCCAGCAGCTTAGTGTCCCGGACAGGGGCTTATGGCTACACCTTC

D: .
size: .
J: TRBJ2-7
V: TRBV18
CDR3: CASSESRSLEQYF
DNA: TGTGCCAGCTCCGAATCCAGGTCCCTCGAGCAGTACTTC

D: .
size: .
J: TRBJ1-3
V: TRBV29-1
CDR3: CSVEDAGAGNTIYF
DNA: TGCAGCGTTGAAGATGCAGGGGCTGGAAACACCATATATTTT

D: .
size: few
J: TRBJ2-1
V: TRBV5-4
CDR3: CASSPASGSYNEQFF
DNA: TGTGCCAGCAGCCCAGCCTCGGGCTCCTACAATGAGCAGTTCTTC